Here is one TCR beta chain with its context. Profiled with immunoSEQ multiplex PCR; TCRdb holds only in-frame clones, not every one. The sample yields 300,000 to 450,000 clones, more than 75% seen once. The length of the CDR3 is 15 residues. The trim removed 3 bases at V and 3 bases at J, leaving 6 bases unmatched. Germline loops: CDR1 ENHRY, CDR2 SYGVKD. The data derive from a study of blood T cell repertoires in COVID-19. Sequenced input: PBMCs or T cells enriched from blood (not recorded which). The rearrangement uses TRBV10-3 and TRBJ2-7, with 9 bases aligning to TRBD1. This TCR was sampled from a man aged 30-40 years who had recovered from COVID-19. For the CDR3, the DNA is TGTGCCATCAGTGACCGCTGGACAGGGGACTACGAGCAGTACTTC. It yields the protein CAISDRWTGDYEQYF.